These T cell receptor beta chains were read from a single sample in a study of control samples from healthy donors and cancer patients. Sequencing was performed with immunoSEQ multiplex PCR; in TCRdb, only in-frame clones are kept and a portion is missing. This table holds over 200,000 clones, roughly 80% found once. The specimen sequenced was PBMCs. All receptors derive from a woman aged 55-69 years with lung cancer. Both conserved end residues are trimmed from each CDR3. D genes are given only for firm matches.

CDR3aa: ATSEGTHGELF
v_gene: TRBV24-1
d_gene: -

CDR3aa: ASSLGQAISPLH
v_gene: TRBV7-2
d_gene: TRBD1

CDR3aa: ASSQTVGLAGAGEQY
v_gene: TRBV4-1
d_gene: TRBD2

CDR3aa: ASSHPKLAGVTDTQY
v_gene: TRBV3-1/TRBV3-2
d_gene: TRBD2

CDR3aa: ASSLGGNEKLF
v_gene: TRBV12-3/TRBV12-4
d_gene: -

CDR3aa: ATSDRGPTSEQF
v_gene: TRBV24-1
d_gene: TRBD1

CDR3aa: ASSLGQTGATEAF
v_gene: TRBV7-6
d_gene: TRBD1

CDR3aa: ASSPGQGPQETQY
v_gene: TRBV10-1
d_gene: TRBD1

CDR3aa: ASSSRTGSYEQY
v_gene: TRBV9
d_gene: TRBD1

CDR3aa: ASSLDGLAGGPPY
v_gene: TRBV5-1
d_gene: TRBD2

CDR3aa: ASTVPGGETQY
v_gene: TRBV6-5
d_gene: TRBD1

CDR3aa: ASSPPPRLAGRDNEQF
v_gene: TRBV7-9
d_gene: TRBD2

CDR3aa: ASSPSGGSEQY
v_gene: TRBV9
d_gene: TRBD2

CDR3aa: ASRIAASTDTQY
v_gene: TRBV19
d_gene: -

CDR3aa: ASSLQGSTEAF
v_gene: TRBV5-4
d_gene: -